These 14 T cell receptor beta chains share one sample of origin, sequenced in a study of cytomegalovirus exposure and HLA in healthy donors. 13 Jbeta primers and 60 Vbeta primers were used for the PCR. Libraries were prepared by immunoSEQ multiplex PCR; TCRdb keeps only in-frame clonotypes and omits some of them. The profile shows roughly 180,000 clones, about four fifths of them singletons. Sequencing was carried out using PBMCs. The origin of the receptors is a girl aged 10 to 17 in good health and CMV-seropositive.

CDR3 region: CASSDLRATNEKLFF. CDR3 in DNA: TGTGCCAGCAGTGACTTACGGGCAACTAATGAAAAACTGTTTTTT. The chain combines TRBV25-1 with TRBJ1-4; D is unclear. Trimming pared 3 bases from V and 0 bases from J, leaving 8 bases between. Germline loops: CDR1 MGHDK, CDR2 SYGVNS. The CDR3 loop spans 15 amino acids.

The chain carries TRBV4-1 and TRBJ2-7; no definite D call. This CDR3 has 17 residues. Germline CDR1 and CDR2: MGHRA and YSYEKL. V lost 0 bases to trimming and J lost 6 bases, with 21 bases between them. CDR3 nucleotide sequence: TGCGCCAGCAGCCAAGAATTCGTTCCCTTGGCCCCTCGCGAGCAGTACTTC. Its protein product is CASSQEFVPLAPREQYF.

This chain uses TRBV9 with TRBJ2-2, with a possible D match to TRBD2 (6 bases). V gave up 0 bases and J gave up 3 bases, with 9 bases separating them. Germline lookup yields CDR1 SGDLS and CDR2 YYNGEE. The CDR3 contains 15 residues. The CDR3 bases are TGTGCCAGCAGCGTAGGAGTAGCGGACACCGGGGAGCTGTTTTTT. As protein: CASSVGVADTGELFF.

This clone is a singleton in its sample. The rearrangement links TRBV13 to TRBJ1-2; a possible D gene is TRBD1 (6 bases). CDR1 PRHDT and CDR2 FYEKMQ come from the germline V gene (reference sequence). V dropped 5 bases and J dropped 8 bases, with 12 bases sitting between them. The CDR3 has 12 residues. The DNA of the CDR3 is TGTGCCAGCAGCCGAACAGGGAGCGGCTACACCTTC. Protein product: CASSRTGSGYTF.

The V gene is TRBV7-9, the J gene TRBJ1-1; the D is unclear. CDR1 and CDR2 from the germline V gene are SEHNR and FQNEAQ (reference sequence). The CDR3 covers 13 residues. Between the trimmed V and J ends, which lost 1 base and 13 bases, there was a span of 16 bases. The CDR3, as DNA: TGTGCCAGCAGCTTAGATGCAGGTGTGCAAGTTTTCTTT. This translates into CASSLDAGVQVFF.

This clone was counted a few times. The germline gene is not matched at one end of the junction; a read error may be the cause. The chain has TRBV5-1 and TRBJ1-6; 7 bases are shared with TRBD1. CDR3 size: 15 residues. Looked up from germline, CDR1 is SGHRS and CDR2 is YFSETQ. CDR3 in amino acids: CASSPDGQVNSPLHF. The CDR3 DNA reads as TGCGCCAGCAGTCCGGACGGACAGGTTAATTCTCCCCTCCACTTT.

The rearrangement links TRBV6-1 to TRBJ1-2; D is possibly TRBD1 (6 bases). The CDR3 is made up of 14 amino acids. Germline values: CDR1 MNHNS, CDR2 SASEGT. V lost 2 bases and J 8 bases, leaving 15 bases between the germline ends. DNA of the CDR3: TGTGCCAGCAGTGAATTACGGACAGCCTCGGGCTACACCTTC. The encoded protein is CASSELRTASGYTF.

The chain employs TRBV28 and TRBJ2-7; D ambiguous. CDR1 is MDHEN and CDR2 is SYDVKM in the germline V gene. This CDR3 comprises 15 residues. V gave up 3 bases and J gave up 0 bases, with 12 bases separating them. The CDR3 sequence is CASSFLARASYEQYF. The CDR3 DNA follows: TGTGCCAGCAGTTTTCTTGCTAGAGCCTCCTACGAGCAGTACTTC.

This sequence joins TRBV4-1 and TRBJ1-1; 8 bases fit TRBD1. CDR1 and CDR2 (germline): MGHRA, YSYEKL. The length of the CDR3 is 12 residues. Trimming cost V 4 bases and J 7 bases; bases outside gene matches: 2. The CDR3 here is CASSRGQGEAFF. Written as DNA, the CDR3 is TGCGCCAGCAGCCGCGGACAGGGTGAAGCTTTCTTT.

V gene TRBV27 combines with J gene TRBJ2-5, with 11 positions matching TRBD2. CDR1 and CDR2 (germline): MNHEY, SMNVEV (reference sequence). Unmatched junction bases numbered 8, after V lost 4 bases and J lost 1 base. The CDR3 runs to 17 residues. Written as DNA, the CDR3 is TGTGCCAGCAGTTCAAGACTAGCGGGGCGATTCCAAGAGACCCAGTACTTC. Protein sequence: CASSSRLAGRFQETQYF.

The chain has TRBV30 and TRBJ2-5, with TRBD2 identical over 7 bases. The length of the CDR3 is 15 residues. Looked up from germline, CDR1 is GTSNPN and CDR2 is SVGIG (reference sequence). With 5 bases clipped from V and 4 bases from J, the junction kept 13 bases outside the gene matches. CDR3 coding DNA: TGTGCCTGGGATTTAGCGGGCGGTCGGTTAGAGACCCAGTACTTC. Protein product: CAWDLAGGRLETQYF.

This clone is a singleton in its sample. The gene calls are TRBV30 and TRBJ1-2; no definite D call. Germline CDR1 reads GTSNPN; CDR2 reads SVGIG (reference sequence). The CDR3 runs 15 residues. With 6 bases removed from V and 2 bases from J, the gap between germline ends came to 19 bases. The CDR3 sequence: CACPSGSSKNYGYTF. Here the CDR3 DNA reads TGTGCCTGCCCGAGTGGGAGCTCGAAAAACTATGGCTACACCTTC.

J is TRBJ1-5 and V is TRBV18, with TRBD1 matching over 12 bases. The CDR3 has 18 amino acids. Trimming removed 2 bases from V and 2 bases from J; junction bases left unmatched: 7. Germline CDR1 and CDR2: KGHSH and LQKENI. CDR3 DNA sequence: TGTGCCAGCTCACCAGAAGGGGGGACAGGGGGCCGCAATCAGCCCCAGCATTTT. Translating gives CASSPEGGTGGRNQPQHF.

This clone was counted once. V gene TRBV19 combines with J gene TRBJ1-5; D remains unclear. Trimming cost V 5 bases and J 3 bases, with 14 bases left between them. This CDR3 is 15 amino acids long. In germline, CDR1 is LNHDA, CDR2 SQIVND (reference sequence). The CDR3 DNA reads as TGTGCCAGTAGTGGGAGGGTTGGGAACAATCAGCCCCAGCATTTT. Protein: CASSGRVGNNQPQHF.